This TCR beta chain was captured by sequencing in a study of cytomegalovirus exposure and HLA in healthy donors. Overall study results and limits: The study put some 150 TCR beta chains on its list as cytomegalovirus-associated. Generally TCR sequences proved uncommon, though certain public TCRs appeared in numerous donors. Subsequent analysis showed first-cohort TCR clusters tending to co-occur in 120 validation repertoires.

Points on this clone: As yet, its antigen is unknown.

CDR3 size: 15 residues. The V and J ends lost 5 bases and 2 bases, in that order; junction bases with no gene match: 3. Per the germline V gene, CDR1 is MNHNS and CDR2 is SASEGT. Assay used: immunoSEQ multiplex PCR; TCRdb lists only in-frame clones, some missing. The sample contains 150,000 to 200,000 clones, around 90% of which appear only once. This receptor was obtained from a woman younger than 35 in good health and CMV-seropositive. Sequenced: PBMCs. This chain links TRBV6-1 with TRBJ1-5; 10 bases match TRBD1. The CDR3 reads CASSPTGGGNQPQHF. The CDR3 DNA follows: TGTGCCAGCAGTCCGACAGGGGGCGGCAATCAGCCCCAGCATTTT.